This T cell receptor beta chain was profiled in a study of identical twins. The CDR3 length is 13 residues. Germline assignment: CDR1 LNHNV and CDR2 YYDKDF (reference sequence). Trimming removed 0 bases at V and 4 bases at J, with 3 bases between. Findings of the study overall: Modelling underestimated the level of out-of-frame TCR alpha sharing observed in monozygotic twins. Instead of following the same donors, the conclusions were based on cross-sectional statistical analysis. Memory repertoires lacked the insertion deficit that abundant cord blood beta clonotypes showed.

TCRdb reprocessed the 5' RACE reads with MiXCR, giving one entry per CDR3 protein. Of around 140,000 distinct CDR3 sequences listed, 3% to 4% are singletons. At least ten counts were recorded for this clonotype. The antigen is undetermined. Everyone who donated was a healthy Caucasian. This clonotype was obtained from a man aged 18 to 29 in good health. The sequenced sample consisted of memory T cells sorted from blood. The gene calls are TRBV15 and TRBJ2-2; D gene uncertain. CDR3 amino acids: CATSRDSTGELFF. CDR3 nucleotide sequence: TGTGCCACCAGCAGAGATTCCACCGGGGAGCTGTTTTTT.